Sequencing of this T cell receptor beta chain was carried out in a study of blood T cell repertoires in COVID-19. Original processing notes: For nucleated cells, counts were estimated from reference gene primer amplification. This table comes from immunoSEQ multiplex PCR, and its TCRdb copy is limited to in-frame clones, with some not included. V and J calls and clone size are copied from that table; D and trimming were computed from the DNA. Seen here are around 260,000 clones, around nine tenths observed once, and the top ten hold more than 0.95%. Everyone who took part was about 18 to 90 years old, and they came from about two dozen US areas. Clinical history reported by participants formed the basis on which cohorts were assigned. Symptom resolution, clearance, or two negative PCRs marked the recovered donors of Cohort 3. V was shortened by 8 bases and J by 8 bases, with 21 bases between the two germline ends. Per germline, CDR1 SEHNR and CDR2 FQNEAQ (reference sequence). This CDR3 contains 14 residues.

The sequence came from a woman under 40 who had recovered from COVID-19. What was sequenced was PBMCs or T cells enriched from blood (not recorded which). The rearrangement joins TRBV7-9 to TRBJ1-2, with no clear D. The CDR3 loop reads CASPHPLRQGGYTF. The DNA for the CDR3 is TGTGCCAGCCCGCATCCCCTCCGACAAGGAGGCTACACCTTC. The full variable domain, its missing parts supplied by reference TRBV7-9 and TRBJ1-2, is DTGVSQNPRHKITKRGQNVTFRCDPISEHNRLYWYRQTLGQGPEFLTYFQNEAQLEKSRLLSDRFSAERPKGSFSTLEIQRTEQGDSAMYLCASPHPLRQGGYTFGSGTRLTVV.